One T cell receptor beta chain is described in this entry. This record comes from a study of healthy donors' naive CD4 and CD8 T cells. Starting from roughly 0.55 ug of total RNA, TCR libraries were made with linear amplification. MiXCR was run by TCRdb on the reads, yielding one entry per CDR3 protein. This table has about 180,000 distinct CDR3 sequences, 65% to 75% appearing once. This CDR3 contains 15 residues. After removal of 5 bases from V and 2 bases from J, the junction contained 6 bases not matched to a gene. Germline V gene data show CDR1 as SGHVS and CDR2 as FQNEAQ. The origin of this receptor is a pool of human donors in good health; the sample pools cells from several healthy donors. The specimen was naive CD4+ and CD8+ T cells sorted from blood, pooled from several donors. V usage is TRBV7-8 and J usage is TRBJ2-3; TRBD2 aligns across 8 bases. CDR3 residues: CASSLGTRYTDTQYF. As DNA, the CDR3 is TGTGCCAGCAGCCTCGGGACTAGATACACAGATACGCAGTATTTT.